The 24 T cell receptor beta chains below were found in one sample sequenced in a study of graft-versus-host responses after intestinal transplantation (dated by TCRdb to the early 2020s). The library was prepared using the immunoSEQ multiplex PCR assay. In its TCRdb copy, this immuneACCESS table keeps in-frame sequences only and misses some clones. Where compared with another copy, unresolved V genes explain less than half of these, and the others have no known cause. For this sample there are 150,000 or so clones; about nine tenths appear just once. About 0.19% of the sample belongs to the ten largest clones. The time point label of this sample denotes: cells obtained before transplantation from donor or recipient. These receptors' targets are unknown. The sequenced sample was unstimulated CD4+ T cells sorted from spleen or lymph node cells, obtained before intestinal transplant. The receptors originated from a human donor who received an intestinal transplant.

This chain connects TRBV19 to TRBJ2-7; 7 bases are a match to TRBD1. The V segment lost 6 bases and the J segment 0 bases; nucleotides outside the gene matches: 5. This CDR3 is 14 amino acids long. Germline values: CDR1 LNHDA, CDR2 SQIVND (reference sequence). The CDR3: CASRGTVASYEQYF. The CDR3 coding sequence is TGTGCCAGTAGGGGGACAGTCGCCTCCTACGAGCAGTACTTC.

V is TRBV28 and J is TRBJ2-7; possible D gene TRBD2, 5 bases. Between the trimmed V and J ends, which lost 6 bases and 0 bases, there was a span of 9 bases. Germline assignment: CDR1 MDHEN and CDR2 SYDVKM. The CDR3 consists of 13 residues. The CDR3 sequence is CASSQRDSYEQYF. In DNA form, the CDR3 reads TGTGCCAGCAGCCAACGGGACTCCTACGAGCAGTACTTC. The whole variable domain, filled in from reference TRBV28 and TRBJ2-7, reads DVKVTQSSRYLVKRTGEKVFLECVQDMDHENMFWYRQDPGLGLRLIYFSYDVKMKEKGDIPEGYSVSREKKERFSLILESASTNQTSMYLCASSQRDSYEQYFGPGTRLTVT.

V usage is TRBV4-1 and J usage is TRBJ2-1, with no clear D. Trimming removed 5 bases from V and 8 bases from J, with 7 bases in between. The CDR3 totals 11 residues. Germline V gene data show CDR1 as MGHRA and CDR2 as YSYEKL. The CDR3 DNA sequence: TGCGCCAGCAGCGTTCTAGATGAGCAGTTCTTC. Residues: CASSVLDEQFF.

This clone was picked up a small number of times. The CDR3 sequence: CAISASRGSHEQYF. The CDR3 DNA sequence: TGTGCCATCAGTGCTTCCAGGGGGAGTCACGAGCAGTACTTC. This chain links TRBV10-3 with TRBJ2-7; 7 bases fit TRBD1. Per the germline V gene, CDR1 is ENHRY and CDR2 is SYGVKD. The length of the CDR3 is 14 residues. V lost 4 bases and J lost 5; bases outside the gene matches: 8.

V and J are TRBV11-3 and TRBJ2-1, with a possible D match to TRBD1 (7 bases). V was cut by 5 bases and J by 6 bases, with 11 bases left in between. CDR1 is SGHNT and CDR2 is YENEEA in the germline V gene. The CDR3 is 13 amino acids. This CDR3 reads CASSLQGGNEQFF. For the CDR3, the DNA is TGTGCCAGCAGCCTCCAGGGGGGCAATGAGCAGTTCTTC.

The CDR3 sequence: CAWSGRLADTQYF. DNA for the CDR3: TGTGCCTGGAGTGGCCGGTTGGCAGATACGCAGTATTTT. The genes are TRBV30 and TRBJ2-3, with unresolved D. Germline loops: CDR1 GTSNPN, CDR2 SVGIG (reference sequence). This CDR3 region has 13 residues. Between the trimmed V and J ends, which lost 1 base and 4 bases, there was a span of 9 bases.

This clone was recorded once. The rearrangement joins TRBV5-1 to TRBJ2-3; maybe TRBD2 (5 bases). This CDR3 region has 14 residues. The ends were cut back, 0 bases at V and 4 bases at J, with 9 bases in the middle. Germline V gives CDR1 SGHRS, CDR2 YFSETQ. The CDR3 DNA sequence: TGCGCCAGCAGCTTGGTGGCGGGTTCAGATACGCAGTATTTT. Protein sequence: CASSLVAGSDTQYF.

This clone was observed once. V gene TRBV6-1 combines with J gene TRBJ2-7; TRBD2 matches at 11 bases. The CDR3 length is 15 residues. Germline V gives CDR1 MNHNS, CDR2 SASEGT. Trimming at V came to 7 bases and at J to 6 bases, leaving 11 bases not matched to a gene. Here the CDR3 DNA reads TGTGCCAGCAATCCGCTAGCGGGAGGAAAGGGCGAGCAGTACTTC. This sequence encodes CASNPLAGGKGEQYF.

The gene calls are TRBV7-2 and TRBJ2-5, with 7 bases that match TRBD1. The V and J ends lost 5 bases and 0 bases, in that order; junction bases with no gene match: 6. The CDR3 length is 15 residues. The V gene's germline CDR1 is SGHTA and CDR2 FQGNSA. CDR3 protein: CASSLLTGYQETQYF. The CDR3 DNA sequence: TGTGCCAGCAGCCTACTGACAGGGTACCAAGAGACCCAGTACTTC.

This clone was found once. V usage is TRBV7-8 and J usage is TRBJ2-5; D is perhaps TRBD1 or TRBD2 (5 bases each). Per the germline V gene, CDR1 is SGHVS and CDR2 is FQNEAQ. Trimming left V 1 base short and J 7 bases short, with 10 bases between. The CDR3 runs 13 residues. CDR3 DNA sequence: TGTGCCAGCAGCTTAGACAATGGGGGGACCCAGTACTTC. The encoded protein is CASSLDNGGTQYF.

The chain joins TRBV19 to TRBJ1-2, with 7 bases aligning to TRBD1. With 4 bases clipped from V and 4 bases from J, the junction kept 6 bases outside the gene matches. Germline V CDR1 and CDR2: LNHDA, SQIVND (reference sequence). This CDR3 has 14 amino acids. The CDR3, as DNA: TGTGCCAGTAGTAAGACAGGGTCCCTCTATGGCTACACCTTC. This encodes CASSKTGSLYGYTF.

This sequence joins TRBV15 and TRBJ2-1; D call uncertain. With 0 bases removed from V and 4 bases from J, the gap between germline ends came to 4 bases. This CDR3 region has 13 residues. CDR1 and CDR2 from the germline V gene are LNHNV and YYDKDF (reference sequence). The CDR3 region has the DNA TGTGCCACCAGCAGAGATCGGTACAATGAGCAGTTCTTC. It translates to CATSRDRYNEQFF.

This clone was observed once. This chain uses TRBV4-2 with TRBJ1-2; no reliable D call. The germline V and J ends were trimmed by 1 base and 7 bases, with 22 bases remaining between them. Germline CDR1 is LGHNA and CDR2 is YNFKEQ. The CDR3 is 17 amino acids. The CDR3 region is CASSQVVAGSTSRGYTF. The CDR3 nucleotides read TGTGCCAGCAGCCAAGTGGTGGCCGGCTCGACATCACGTGGCTACACCTTC.

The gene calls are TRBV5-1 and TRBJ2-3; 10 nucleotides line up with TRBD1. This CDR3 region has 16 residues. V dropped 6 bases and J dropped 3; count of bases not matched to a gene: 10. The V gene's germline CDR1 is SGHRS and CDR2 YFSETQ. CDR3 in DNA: TGCGCCAGCAATCGACAGGGGGCGGTAAATACAGATACGCAGTATTTT. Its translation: CASNRQGAVNTDTQYF.

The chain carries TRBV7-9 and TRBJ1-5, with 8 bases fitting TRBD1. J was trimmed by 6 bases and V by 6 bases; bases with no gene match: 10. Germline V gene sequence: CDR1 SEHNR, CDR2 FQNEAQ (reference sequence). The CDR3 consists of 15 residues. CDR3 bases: TGTGCCAGCAGGGCCTCAGGGGGCGCGAGTCAGCCCCAGCATTTT. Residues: CASRASGGASQPQHF.

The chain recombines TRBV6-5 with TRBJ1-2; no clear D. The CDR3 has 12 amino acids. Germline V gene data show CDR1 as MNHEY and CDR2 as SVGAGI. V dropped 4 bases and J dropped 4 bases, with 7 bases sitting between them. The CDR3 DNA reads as TGTGCCAGCAGTTCAGGTGTCTATGGCTACACCTTC. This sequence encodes CASSSGVYGYTF.

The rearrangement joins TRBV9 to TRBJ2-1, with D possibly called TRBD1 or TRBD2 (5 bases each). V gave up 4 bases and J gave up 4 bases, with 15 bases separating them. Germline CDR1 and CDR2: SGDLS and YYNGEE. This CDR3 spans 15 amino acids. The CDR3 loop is CASSYRSGVYNEQFF. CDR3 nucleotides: TGTGCCAGCAGCTACAGGTCCGGGGTTTACAATGAGCAGTTCTTC.

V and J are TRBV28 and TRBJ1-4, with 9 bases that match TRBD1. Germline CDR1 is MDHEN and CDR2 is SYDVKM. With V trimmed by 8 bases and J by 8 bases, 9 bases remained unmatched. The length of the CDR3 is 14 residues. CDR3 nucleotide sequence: TGTGCCAGCGTCCTGGGACAGGGTCGGGAAAAACTGTTTTTT. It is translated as CASVLGQGREKLFF.

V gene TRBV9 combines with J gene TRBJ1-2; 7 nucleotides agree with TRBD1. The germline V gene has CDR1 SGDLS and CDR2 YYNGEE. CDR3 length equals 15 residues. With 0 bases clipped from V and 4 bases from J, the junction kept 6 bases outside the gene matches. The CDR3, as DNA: TGTGCCAGCAGCGTAGGTAGTCAGGGGGGCTATGGCTACACCTTC. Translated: CASSVGSQGGYGYTF.

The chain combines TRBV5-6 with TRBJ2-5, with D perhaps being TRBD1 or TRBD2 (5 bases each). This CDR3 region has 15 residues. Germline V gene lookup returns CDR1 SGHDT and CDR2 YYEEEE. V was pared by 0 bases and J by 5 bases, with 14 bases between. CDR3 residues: CASSLGSGRRETQYF. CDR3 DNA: TGTGCCAGCAGCTTGGGTTCGGGGCGCCGGGAGACCCAGTACTTC.

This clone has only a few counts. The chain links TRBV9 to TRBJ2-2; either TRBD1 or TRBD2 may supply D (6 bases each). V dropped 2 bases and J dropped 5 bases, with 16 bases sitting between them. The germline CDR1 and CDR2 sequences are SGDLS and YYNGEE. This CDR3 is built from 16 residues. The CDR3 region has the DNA TGTGCCAGCAGCGTGGGGGGCTTGGACGGTACCGGGGAGCTGTTTTTT. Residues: CASSVGGLDGTGELFF. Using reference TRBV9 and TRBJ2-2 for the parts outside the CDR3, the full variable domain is DSGVTQTPKHLITATGQRVTLRCSPRSGDLSVYWYQQSLDQGLQFLIQYYNGEERAKGNILERFSAQQFPDLHSELNLSSLELGDSALYFCASSVGGLDGTGELFFGEGSRLTVL.

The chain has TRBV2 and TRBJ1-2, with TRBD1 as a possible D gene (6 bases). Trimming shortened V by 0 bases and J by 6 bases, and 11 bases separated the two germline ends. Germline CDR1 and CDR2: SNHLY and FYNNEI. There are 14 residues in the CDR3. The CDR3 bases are TGTGCCAGCAGTGAAGCAACAGGGACTGATGGCTACACCTTC. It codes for CASSEATGTDGYTF.

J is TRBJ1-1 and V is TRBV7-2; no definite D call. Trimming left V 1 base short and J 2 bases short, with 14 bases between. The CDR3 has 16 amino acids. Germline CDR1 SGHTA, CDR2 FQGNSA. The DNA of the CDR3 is TGTGCCAGCAGCTTAGAATTGGGCAGCATCAACACTGAAGCTTTCTTT. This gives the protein CASSLELGSINTEAFF.

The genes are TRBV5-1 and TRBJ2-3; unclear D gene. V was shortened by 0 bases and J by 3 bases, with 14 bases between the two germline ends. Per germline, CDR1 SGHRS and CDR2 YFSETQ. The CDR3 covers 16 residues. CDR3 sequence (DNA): TGCGCCAGCAGCTTGGCCGGGCCGCCCAGTACAGATACGCAGTATTTT. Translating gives CASSLAGPPSTDTQYF.